This T cell receptor beta chain derives from a study of Ad26.COV2.S vaccination and SARS-CoV-2 variants. The wider study: It was the COV1001 Ad26.COV2.S trial arm that included the donor. Study findings and constraints: Vaccine recipients and placebo recipients showed similar non-spike TCR breadth. Vaccine recipients surpassed placebo recipients in spike-specific TCR breadth.

There are 13 residues in the CDR3. Trimming left V 2 bases short and J 3 bases short, with 7 bases between. The germline V gene encodes CDR1 MNHNY and CDR2 SVGAGI (reference sequence). In the case of this clone: Its target is not known.

The repertoire was sequenced with immunoSEQ multiplex PCR; TCRdb's copy has only in-frame clones and lacks some. The sample shows 200,000 to 250,000 clones, around nine tenths of them seen only once. Treatment described: about 20 received Ad26.COV2.S at low or high dose, single or two shots; 5 received placebo; per-sample allocation not given. Day 63 after the first injection of vaccine or placebo was the sampling time. The TCR comes from a person between 18 and 65 years old who received the Ad26.COV2.S COVID-19 vaccine or a placebo. The chain has TRBV6-6 and TRBJ1-1; a possible D gene is TRBD1 (5 bases). Sequences were derived from peripheral blood, sampled in a trial of Ad26.COV2.S vaccine versus placebo. CDR3 DNA: TGTGCCAGCAGTTACCTGGGGGACACTGAAGCTTTCTTT. This codes for CASSYLGDTEAFF.